A single sample gave rise to the 14 T cell receptor beta chains below, sequenced in a study of cytomegalovirus exposure and HLA in healthy donors. Measured with immunoSEQ multiplex PCR; TCRdb has only the in-frame clones, and not every one. The sample lists around 150,000 clones, approximately 84% occurring once. Source material: PBMCs. The receptors shown here come from a young man in good health and CMV-seropositive.

The V call is TRBV9, the J call TRBJ2-5; D uncertain. There are 14 residues in the CDR3. The germline CDR1 and CDR2 sequences are SGDLS and YYNGEE. V lost 4 bases and J lost 1, with 11 bases in between. The CDR3 loop reads CASSPHSLQETQYF. The CDR3 bases are TGTGCCAGCAGCCCCCACTCCCTCCAAGAGACCCAGTACTTC.

This chain uses TRBV6-4 with TRBJ1-3; 8 bases map to TRBD1. This CDR3 region has 18 residues. The V gene end was trimmed by 4 bases and the J gene end by 0 bases; junction bases not matched to a gene: 11. Germline lookup yields CDR1 MRHNA and CDR2 SNTAGT. CDR3: CASSVLGDRIRSGNTIYF. CDR3 DNA: TGTGCCAGCAGTGTCCTGGGGGACAGGATACGCTCTGGAAACACCATATATTTT.

The rearrangement joins TRBV5-1 to TRBJ2-5; 8 nucleotides match TRBD2. CDR3 length: 15 amino acids. Trimming took 3 bases from V and 1 from J; bases not matched to a gene: 5. CDR1 and CDR2 (germline): SGHRS, YFSETQ. CDR3 protein: CASSSGGLAQETQYF. CDR3 DNA sequence: TGCGCCAGCAGCTCGGGGGGGCTAGCCCAAGAGACCCAGTACTTC.

This clone was counted once. The CDR3 DNA sequence: TGCGCCAGCAGCCAAGTCCGGGGGGACTATGGCTACACCTTC. It translates to CASSQVRGDYGYTF. The chain recombines TRBV4-3 with TRBJ1-2; tentative D call: TRBD1 (5 bases). The CDR3 runs 14 residues. CDR1 is LGHNA, CDR2 YSLEER, per germline. V lost 1 base and J 3 bases, leaving 9 bases between the germline ends.

The count of this clone is one. The V call is TRBV5-1, the J call TRBJ1-4, with 8 bases lining up with TRBD1. Germline CDR1 and CDR2: SGHRS and YFSETQ. The junction had 0 bases not matched to a gene; V was cut back by 5 bases and J by 3 bases. CDR3 length: 13 residues. The CDR3 DNA reads TGCGCCAGCAGACAGGGGGCTAATGAAAAACTGTTTTTT. It yields the protein CASRQGANEKLFF.

The V gene is TRBV5-8, the J gene TRBJ2-7; a weak D match, TRBD2 (5 bases). CDR3 length: 16 residues. Trimming cost V 5 bases and J 5 bases, with 23 bases left between them. From germline, CDR1 is SGHTS and CDR2 YDEGEE. CDR3 nucleotides: TGTGCCAGCAGGGAATCCTCGGCGGACTTTTCCGACGAGCAGTACTTC. Protein product: CASRESSADFSDEQYF.

The chain joins TRBV10-3 to TRBJ1-2; 7 bases map to TRBD1. Germline CDR1 is ENHRY and CDR2 is SYGVKD. After removal of 9 bases from V and 8 bases from J, the junction contained 9 bases not matched to a gene. The CDR3 is made up of 12 amino acids. The CDR3 nucleotides read TGTGCCATGGGACAGTTTATTTCGGGCTACACCTTC. Translating it yields CAMGQFISGYTF.

The chain is built from TRBV15 and TRBJ2-7; 11 bases map to TRBD2. J gave up 1 base and V 2 bases, and 1 base lay outside the gene matches. Germline V gene data show CDR1 as LNHNV and CDR2 as YYDKDF (reference sequence). CDR3 length: 15 residues. In DNA, the CDR3 is TGTGCCACCAGCAGATTAGCGGGAGGGTCCTACGAGCAGTACTTC. It is translated as CATSRLAGGSYEQYF.

The genes are TRBV25-1 and TRBJ2-3; possible D gene TRBD2, 5 bases. The CDR3 is 13 amino acids. Germline CDR1 and CDR2: MGHDK and SYGVNS. V was clipped by 2 bases and J by 4 bases, with 7 bases between them. CDR3 sequence reads: CASSEKEADTQYF. The DNA of the CDR3 is TGTGCCAGCAGTGAAAAGGAGGCAGATACGCAGTATTTT.

The rearrangement uses TRBV4-1 and TRBJ2-5; 7 nucleotides match TRBD1. The CDR3 sequence is 14 residues long. Germline trimming cut 3 bases from V and 3 bases from J; bases unmatched to any gene: 4. Germline V gene sequence: CDR1 MGHRA, CDR2 YSYEKL. The CDR3 bases are TGCGCCAGCAGCCACGGAACAGGGGAAGAGACCCAGTACTTC. Translated, it gives CASSHGTGEETQYF.

The chain is built from TRBV7-2 and TRBJ1-4, with a weak D call TRBD1 (5 bases). Germline V gene lookup returns CDR1 SGHTA and CDR2 FQGNSA. Trimming cost V 5 bases and J 3 bases, with 13 bases left between them. The CDR3 is made up of 15 amino acids. The chain's CDR3 is CASSPQQEPNEKLFF. The CDR3 DNA reads TGTGCCAGCAGCCCACAACAGGAGCCTAATGAAAAACTGTTTTTT.

This clone was recorded a few times. This rearrangement joins TRBV6-5 to TRBJ2-6, with 9 bases lining up with TRBD2. The CDR3 is 15 residues long. J gave up 4 bases and V 7 bases, and 5 bases lay outside the gene matches. Germline CDR1 and CDR2: MNHEY and SVGAGI. CDR3 in DNA: TGTGCCAGCACTCTAGCGGGAACGGGGGCCAACGTCCTGACTTTC. It specifies CASTLAGTGANVLTF.

In its sample, this clone was seen a few times. V usage is TRBV9 and J usage is TRBJ2-1; possible D gene TRBD1, 5 bases. CDR3 length: 15 amino acids. V lost 4 bases, J lost 4 bases, and 15 bases lay in between. Germline lookup yields CDR1 SGDLS and CDR2 YYNGEE. CDR3 loop: CASSFRDAPYNEQFF. The CDR3 nucleotides are TGTGCCAGCAGCTTCAGGGATGCCCCTTACAATGAGCAGTTCTTC.

This clone was found a few times. The chain carries TRBV15 and TRBJ2-7; D ambiguous. Germline CDR1 LNHNV, CDR2 YYDKDF (reference sequence). V was cut by 0 bases and J by 6 bases, with 9 bases left in between. There are 13 residues in the CDR3. CDR3 residues: CATSRDERGEQYF. The CDR3 region has the DNA TGTGCCACCAGCAGAGATGAACGAGGCGAGCAGTACTTC.